This TCR beta chain was captured in a study of T cell repertoires in cytomegalovirus infection. Study details: CMV infection and matching HLA type were both indicated by public TCR beta signatures. Study observations and caveats: CMV-specific TCR beta clonotypes restricted by HLA-C were the ones dominating the ex vivo response.

A single record per CDR3 protein comes from TCRdb applying MiXCR to the reads. The repertoire consists of 600,000 to 800,000 distinct CDR3 sequences, with 20% to 30% occurring once and the leading ten covering 7% to 9%. There are many counts of this clonotype. Its antigen is currently unknown. The CDR3 covers 15 residues. V was trimmed by 1 base and J by 1 base, leaving 8 bases between them. The germline CDR1 and CDR2 sequences are SGHTA and FQGNSA. The chain combines TRBV7-2 with TRBJ1-3, with D hard to call. The sequence came from a human donor in good health (CMV status not recorded). Some clones in this sample may be carry-over from other donors' samples. Sequencing was carried out using CD8+ T cells from PBMCs. In nucleotides, the CDR3 is TGTGCCAGCAGCTTAGTGTCTGCGTCTGGAAACACCATATATTTT. This translates into CASSLVSASGNTIYF.